This T cell receptor (beta chain) stems from a study of immune heterogeneity within non-small cell lung tumors. Turning to the study itself: Histology included several squamous cell carcinomas, under 11 non-squamous carcinomas and 1 unspecified tumor. Whole-study results and caveats: Recurring identical dominant CDR3 beta clonotypes were observed across tumor sites within a patient, together with site-unique high-frequency clones. Patients largely differed in their high-frequency T-cell receptor beta clonotypes.

The V end was cut by 1 base, the J end by 6 bases, with 16 bases between. The length of the CDR3 is 14 residues. Germline-derived CDR1 and CDR2 are DFQATT and SNEGSKA (reference sequence). By share, this clonotype counts as medium-sized. Its specificity is not known. TCR beta CDR3 was amplified by multiplex PCR using 32 V and 13 J primers. MiXCR, run by TCRdb on the multiplex PCR reads, gives a single entry per CDR3 protein. The repertoire has around 11,000 distinct CDR3 sequences, approximately 20% of them found once; the top ten carry under 4%. Per sample, roughly 570 ng of bulk tumor genomic DNA was the template used. Several biopsies per primary tumor, spaced far apart, were taken during surgery. Curative operations were performed on patients who had untreated, newly diagnosed non-small cell lung cancer. There were some 15 donors in total. They were all newly diagnosed non-small cell lung cancer patients undergoing surgery with curative intent.

The genes are TRBV20-1 and TRBJ2-7, with D perhaps TRBD1 or TRBD2 (5 bases each). The receptor's source is a man in his sixties with non-small cell lung cancer. The material sequenced was lung tumor tissue. The CDR3 spells CSARGGESPFEQYF. DNA of the CDR3: TGCAGTGCTAGAGGAGGGGAGAGCCCTTTCGAGCAGTACTTC.